A single sample gave rise to the 21 T cell receptor beta chains below, sequenced in a study of blood T cell repertoires in COVID-19. Sequencing was performed with immunoSEQ multiplex PCR; in TCRdb, only in-frame clones are kept and a portion is missing. The table records under 200,000 clones, roughly 84% of them present only once. Sequencing input: PBMCs or T cells enriched from blood (not recorded which). These receptors were taken from a man between 60 and 75 years old who had recovered from COVID-19.

This clone showed up many times. The rearrangement joins TRBV5-5 to TRBJ2-5, with 7 bases fitting TRBD1. This CDR3 region has 13 residues. Germline CDR1 reads SGHKS; CDR2 reads YYEKEE (reference sequence). J gave up 8 bases and V 3 bases, and 7 bases lay outside the gene matches. The CDR3 here is CASSSDRELTQYF. DNA for the CDR3: TGTGCCAGCAGCTCCGACAGGGAGTTAACCCAGTACTTC.

This clone was recorded only once. The identical CDR3 is also encoded by other nucleotide sequences in the sample. For the CDR3, the DNA is TGTGCCAGCAGCTCGAGCACAGATACGCAGTATTTT. Protein sequence: CASSSSTDTQYF. The chain carries TRBV7-9 and TRBJ2-3, with D unclear. Germline lookup yields CDR1 SEHNR and CDR2 FQNEAQ (reference sequence). V was clipped by 4 bases and J by 0 bases, with 2 bases between them. The CDR3 runs 12 residues.

The chain is built from TRBV11-3 and TRBJ2-7; TRBD1 agrees at 8 bases. The germline gives CDR1 SGHNT, CDR2 YENEEA. V lost 5 bases to trimming and J lost 4 bases; unmatched junction nucleotides: 4. The CDR3 extends over 13 amino acids. CDR3 DNA: TGTGCCAGCAGCGTTAACAGGGGGTACGAGCAGTACTTC. It specifies CASSVNRGYEQYF.

The chain combines TRBV19 with TRBJ1-1; D possibly corresponds to TRBD1 (6 bases). Germline loops: CDR1 LNHDA, CDR2 SQIVND (reference sequence). The CDR3 has 14 amino acids. Trimming took 9 bases from V and 4 from J, leaving 18 bases between them. CDR3: CASKRAGGITEAFF. CDR3 bases: TGTGCCAGCAAAAGGGCGGGGGGCATCACTGAAGCTTTCTTT.

This chain uses TRBV7-3 with TRBJ1-2; a possible D gene is TRBD1 (5 bases). Deletions cut 6 bases from V and 6 bases from J, with 20 bases between. Looked up from germline, CDR1 is SGHTA and CDR2 is FQGTGA. The CDR3 sequence is 15 residues long. The CDR3 region has the DNA TGTGCCAGCAGTTTTCGGACTCCCGGAGGGGATGGCTACACCTTC. Amino acids: CASSFRTPGGDGYTF. The variable domain in full, with the rest retrieved from reference TRBV7-3 and TRBJ1-2, is GAGVSQTPSNKVTEKGKYVELRCDPISGHTALYWYRQSLGQGPEFLIYFQGTGAADDSGLPNDRFFAVRPEGSVSTLKIQRTERGDSAVYLCASSFRTPGGDGYTFGSGTRLTVV.

The rearrangement joins TRBV5-1 to TRBJ2-2; tentatively, D is TRBD2 (5 bases). CDR1 SGHRS and CDR2 YFSETQ come from the germline V gene. The CDR3 extends over 15 amino acids. Trimming took 8 bases from V and 2 from J, leaving 16 bases between them. The CDR3: CASRTGIGNTGELFF. CDR3 bases: TGCGCCAGTCGAACGGGGATTGGAAACACCGGGGAGCTGTTTTTT.

The gene calls are TRBV5-6 and TRBJ2-7; no reliable D call. The germline CDR1 and CDR2 sequences are SGHDT and YYEEEE. The CDR3 consists of 14 residues. The V gene lost 1 base and the J gene lost 5 bases, with 13 bases spanning the gap. CDR3 region: CASSLLEEVHEQYF. The CDR3 coding sequence is TGTGCCAGCAGCTTGTTAGAAGAGGTCCACGAGCAGTACTTC.

V is TRBV7-2 and J is TRBJ2-3, with 7 nucleotides matching TRBD1. CDR3 length: 15 residues. CDR1 is SGHTA, CDR2 FQGNSA, per germline. V trimming: 1 base; J trimming: 3 bases; junction bases outside the gene matches: 4. The CDR3, as DNA: TGTGCCAGCAGCTTAGAGGTCAGGGGGACAGATACGCAGTATTTT. Its translation is CASSLEVRGTDTQYF.

This rearrangement joins TRBV21-1 to TRBJ2-2; TRBD1 is the table's D call and was not checked against the DNA. TRBV21-1 is a known pseudogene. CDR3 size: 16 residues. CDR3 sequence: CASSPRDRGNTGELFF. In DNA form, the CDR3 reads TGTGCCAGCAGTCCTAGGGACAGGGGGAACACCGGGGAGCTGTTTTTT.

J is TRBJ1-2 and V is TRBV2; TRBD1 matches 9 bases. This CDR3 spans 14 amino acids. V shed 6 bases, J shed 6 bases, and the junction held 8 bases outside the gene matches. The germline V gene has CDR1 SNHLY and CDR2 FYNNEI. For the CDR3, the DNA is TGTGCCAGCAGGGGGGACAGGGTAGGAAATGGCTACACCTTC. It specifies CASRGDRVGNGYTF.

This clone was observed at least ten times. This chain joins TRBV14 and TRBJ2-7; 8 bases agree with TRBD1. The CDR3 is 12 amino acids. Per the germline V gene, CDR1 is SGHDN and CDR2 is FVKESK. The J segment lost 6 bases and the V segment lost 8 bases, leaving 6 bases of the junction unmatched. The CDR3 DNA follows: TGTGCCAGCGGCAGGGGGCTTAGCGAGCAGTACTTC. Translation gives CASGRGLSEQYF.

Turning to this clone: The sample contains more than one DNA sequence encoding this CDR3. The chain is built from TRBV9 and TRBJ2-3; TRBD1 might be the D (6 bases). Germline CDR1 reads SGDLS; CDR2 reads YYNGEE. Trimming took off 0 bases at V and 4 bases at J, with 12 bases between the two ends. The CDR3 runs 15 residues. CDR3 nucleotides: TGTGCCAGCAGCGTAGGGGGACACGAGTCAGATACGCAGTATTTT. It encodes CASSVGGHESDTQYF.

This chain links TRBV20-1 with TRBJ2-5, with 8 bases identical to TRBD2. This CDR3 region has 17 residues. Germline V gene data show CDR1 as DFQATT and CDR2 as SNEGSKA (reference sequence). Trimming took 3 bases from V and 4 from J; bases not matched to a gene: 16. CDR3 sequence (DNA): TGCAGTGCTAGTGATGTGACTAGCGCTCGCCGCCTAGAGACCCAGTACTTC. It translates to CSASDVTSARRLETQYF.

The V call is TRBV5-8, the J call TRBJ2-5; the match to TRBD2 covers 11 bases. This CDR3 is built from 15 residues. The J segment lost 4 bases and the V segment lost 3 bases, leaving 5 bases of the junction unmatched. CDR1 is SGHTS and CDR2 is YDEGEE in the germline V gene. CDR3 DNA sequence: TGTGCCAGCAGCTCCCCTAGCGGGGGGCGAGAGACCCAGTACTTC. Translated, it gives CASSSPSGGRETQYF. Combining the CDR3 with reference TRBV5-8 and TRBJ2-5 gives the whole variable domain EAGVTQSPTHLIKTRGQQATLRCSPISGHTSVYWYQQALGLGLQFLLWYDEGEERNRGNFPPRFSGRQFPNYSSELNVNALELEDSALYLCASSSPSGGRETQYFGPGTRLLVL.

In this sample, this clone turned up a few times. The chain is built from TRBV29-1 and TRBJ2-1; 11 nucleotides match TRBD1. The CDR3 is made up of 14 amino acids. V shed 8 bases and J 4 bases; nucleotides not matched to a gene: 7. Looked up from germline, CDR1 is SQVTM and CDR2 is ANQGSEA. CDR3 sequence: CSMLGQGVYNEQFF. In DNA, the CDR3 is TGCAGCATGCTGGGACAGGGGGTTTACAATGAGCAGTTCTTC.

V gene TRBV7-3 combines with J gene TRBJ1-1; no reliable D call. The CDR3 sequence is 13 residues long. Germline V gene sequence: CDR1 SGHTA, CDR2 FQGTGA. V dropped 1 base and J dropped 3 bases, with 6 bases sitting between them. CDR3 protein: CASSLNRDTEAFF. CDR3 nucleotide sequence: TGTGCCAGCAGCTTAAACAGAGACACTGAAGCTTTCTTT. The complete variable domain, with remaining parts taken from reference TRBV7-3 and TRBJ1-1, reads GAGVSQTPSNKVTEKGKYVELRCDPISGHTALYWYRQSLGQGPEFLIYFQGTGAADDSGLPNDRFFAVRPEGSVSTLKIQRTERGDSAVYLCASSLNRDTEAFFGQGTRLTVV.

This clone was seen more than once but under ten times. The chain links TRBV27 to TRBJ2-6; weak D call: TRBD1 (5 bases). Trimming stripped 1 base from V and 2 bases from J, with 9 bases between. The germline V gene encodes CDR1 MNHEY and CDR2 SMNVEV (reference sequence). This CDR3 contains 16 residues. CDR3 loop: CASSLYVGAGANVLTF. In DNA, the CDR3 is TGTGCCAGCAGTTTATACGTAGGGGCTGGGGCCAACGTCCTGACTTTC.

This clone appeared a few times. DNA of the CDR3: TGTGCCAGCAGCCCGATGGGACTAGTGAGTGAGCAGTTCTTC. Translating gives CASSPMGLVSEQFF. V gene TRBV3-1 (or the pseudogene TRBV3-2) combines with J gene TRBJ2-1; 8 positions agree with TRBD2. The CDR3 sequence is 14 residues long. V lost 4 bases, J lost 9 bases, and 8 bases stayed unmatched. Germline CDR1 is LGHDT and CDR2 is YNNKEL (reference sequence).

The chain couples TRBV5-5 to TRBJ2-1, with D perhaps matching TRBD1 (7 bases). V lost 4 bases to trimming and J lost 9 bases, with 20 bases between them. Germline V lookup: CDR1 SGHKS, CDR2 YYEKEE (reference sequence). This CDR3 has 15 residues. The CDR3 nucleotides read TGTGCCAGCAGCGAGATACTGACAGGGCGGGGTGAGCAGTTCTTC. Translated: CASSEILTGRGEQFF.

V and J are TRBV28 and TRBJ1-5; TRBD1 matches at 7 bases. This CDR3 has 15 amino acids. Germline V CDR1 and CDR2: MDHEN, SYDVKM. With V trimmed by 8 bases and J by 4 bases, 11 bases remained unmatched. The CDR3 loop is CASYGQDRRNQPQHF. The CDR3 DNA reads as TGTGCCAGCTATGGTCAGGACAGGAGGAATCAGCCCCAGCATTTT.

In nucleotides, the CDR3 is TGTGCCAGCAGCTTATGGGAGGGAAACACCATATATTTT. This codes for CASSLWEGNTIYF. V gene TRBV13 combines with J gene TRBJ1-3; the D is unclear. This CDR3 spans 13 amino acids. Germline lookup yields CDR1 PRHDT and CDR2 FYEKMQ (reference sequence). Trimming left V 2 bases short and J 4 bases short, with 6 bases between.